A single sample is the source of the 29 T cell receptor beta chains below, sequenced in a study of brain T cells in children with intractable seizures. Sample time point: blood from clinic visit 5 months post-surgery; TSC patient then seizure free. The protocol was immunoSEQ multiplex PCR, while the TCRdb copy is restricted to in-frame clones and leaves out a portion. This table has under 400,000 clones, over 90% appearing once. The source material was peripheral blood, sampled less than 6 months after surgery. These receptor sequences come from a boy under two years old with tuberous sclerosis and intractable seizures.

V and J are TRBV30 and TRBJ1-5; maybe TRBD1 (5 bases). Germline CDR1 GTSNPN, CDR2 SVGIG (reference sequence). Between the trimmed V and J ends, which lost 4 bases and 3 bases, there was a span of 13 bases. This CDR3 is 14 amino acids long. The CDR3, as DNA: TGTGCCTGGAACGATAGGGGCCTCAATCAGCCCCAGCATTTT. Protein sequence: CAWNDRGLNQPQHF.

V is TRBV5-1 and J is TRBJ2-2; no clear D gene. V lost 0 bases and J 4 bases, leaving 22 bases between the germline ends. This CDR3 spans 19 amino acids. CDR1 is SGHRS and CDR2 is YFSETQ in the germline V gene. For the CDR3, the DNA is TGCGCCAGCAGCTTGGATTTTTTCCTCTCGCACCCACTCACCGGGGAGCTGTTTTTT. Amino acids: CASSLDFFLSHPLTGELFF.

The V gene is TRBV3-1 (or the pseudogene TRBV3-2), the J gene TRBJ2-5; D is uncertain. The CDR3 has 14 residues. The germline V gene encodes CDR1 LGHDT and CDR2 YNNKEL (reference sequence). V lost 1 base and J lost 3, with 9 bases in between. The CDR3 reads CASSQVTLEETQYF. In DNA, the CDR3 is TGTGCCAGCAGCCAAGTTACCCTCGAAGAGACCCAGTACTTC.

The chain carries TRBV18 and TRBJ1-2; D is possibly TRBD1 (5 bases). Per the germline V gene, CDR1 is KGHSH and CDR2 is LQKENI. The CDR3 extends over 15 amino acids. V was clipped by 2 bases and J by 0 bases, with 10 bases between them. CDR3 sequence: CASSPEGTANYGYTF. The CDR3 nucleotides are TGTGCCAGCTCACCAGAGGGGACCGCTAACTATGGCTACACCTTC.

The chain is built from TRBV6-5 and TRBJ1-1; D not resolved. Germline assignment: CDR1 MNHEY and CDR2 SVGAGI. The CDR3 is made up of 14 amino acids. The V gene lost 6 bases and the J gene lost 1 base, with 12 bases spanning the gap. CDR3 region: CASRIEGRNTEAFF. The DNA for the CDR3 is TGTGCCAGCAGAATTGAAGGGAGGAACACTGAAGCTTTCTTT.

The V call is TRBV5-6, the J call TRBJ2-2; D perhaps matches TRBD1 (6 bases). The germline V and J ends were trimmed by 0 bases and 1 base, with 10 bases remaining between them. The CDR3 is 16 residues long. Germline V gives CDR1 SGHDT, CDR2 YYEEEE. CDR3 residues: CASSLARTVNTGELFF. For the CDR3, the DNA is TGTGCCAGCAGCTTGGCCCGGACAGTGAACACCGGGGAGCTGTTTTTT.

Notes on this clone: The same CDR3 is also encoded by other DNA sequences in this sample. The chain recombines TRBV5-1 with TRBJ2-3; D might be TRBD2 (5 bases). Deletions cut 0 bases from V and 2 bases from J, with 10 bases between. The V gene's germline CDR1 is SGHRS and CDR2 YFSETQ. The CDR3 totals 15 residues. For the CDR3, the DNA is TGCGCCAGCAGCTTGGGGACTTCCGTCACAGATACGCAGTATTTT. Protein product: CASSLGTSVTDTQYF.

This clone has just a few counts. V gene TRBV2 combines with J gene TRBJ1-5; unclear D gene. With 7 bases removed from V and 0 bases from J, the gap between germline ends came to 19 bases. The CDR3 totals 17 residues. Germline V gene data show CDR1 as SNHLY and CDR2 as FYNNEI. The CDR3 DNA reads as TGTGCCAGCATGAACCCAGAATCCCCCTATAGCAATCAGCCCCAGCATTTT. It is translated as CASMNPESPYSNQPQHF.

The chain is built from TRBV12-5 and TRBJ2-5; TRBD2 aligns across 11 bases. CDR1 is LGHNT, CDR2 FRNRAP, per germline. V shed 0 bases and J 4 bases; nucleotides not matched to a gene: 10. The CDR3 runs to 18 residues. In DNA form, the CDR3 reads TGTGCTAGTGGTTTGGTTCCTAGCGGGAGGTGGCGGGTAGAGACCCAGTACTTC. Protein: CASGLVPSGRWRVETQYF.

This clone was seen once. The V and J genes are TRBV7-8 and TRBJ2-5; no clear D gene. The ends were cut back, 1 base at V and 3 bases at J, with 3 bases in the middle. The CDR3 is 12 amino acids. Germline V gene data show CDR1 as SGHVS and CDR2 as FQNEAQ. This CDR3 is CASSLGKETQYF. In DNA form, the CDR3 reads TGTGCCAGCAGCTTAGGGAAAGAGACCCAGTACTTC.

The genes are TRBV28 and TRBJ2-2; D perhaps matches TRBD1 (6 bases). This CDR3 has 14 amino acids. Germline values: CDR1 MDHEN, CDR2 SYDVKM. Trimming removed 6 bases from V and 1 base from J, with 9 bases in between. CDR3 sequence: CASRQGGNTGELFF. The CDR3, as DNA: TGTGCCAGCAGACAGGGTGGGAACACCGGGGAGCTGTTTTTT.

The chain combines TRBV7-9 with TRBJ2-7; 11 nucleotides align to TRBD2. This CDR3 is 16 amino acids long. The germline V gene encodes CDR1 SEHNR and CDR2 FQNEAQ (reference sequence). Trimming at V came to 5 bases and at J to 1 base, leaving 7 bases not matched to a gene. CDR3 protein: CASSPRLAGRSYEQYF. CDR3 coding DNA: TGTGCCAGCAGCCCCCGACTAGCGGGAAGATCCTACGAGCAGTACTTC.

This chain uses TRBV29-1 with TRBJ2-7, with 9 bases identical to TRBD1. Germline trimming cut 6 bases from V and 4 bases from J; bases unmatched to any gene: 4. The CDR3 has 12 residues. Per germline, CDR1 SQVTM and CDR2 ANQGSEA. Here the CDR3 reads CSVTGTGYEQYF. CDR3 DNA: TGCAGCGTAACCGGGACAGGGTACGAGCAGTACTTC.

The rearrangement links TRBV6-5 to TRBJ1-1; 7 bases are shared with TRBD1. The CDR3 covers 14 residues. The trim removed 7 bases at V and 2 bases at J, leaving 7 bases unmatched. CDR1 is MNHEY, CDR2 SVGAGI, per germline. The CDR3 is CASTVDRDNTEAFF. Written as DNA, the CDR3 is TGTGCCAGCACCGTCGACAGGGATAACACTGAAGCTTTCTTT.

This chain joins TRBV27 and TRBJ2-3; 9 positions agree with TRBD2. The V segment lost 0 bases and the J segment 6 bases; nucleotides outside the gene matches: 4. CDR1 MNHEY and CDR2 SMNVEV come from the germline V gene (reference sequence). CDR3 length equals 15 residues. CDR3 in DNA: TGTGCCAGCAGTTTATCGGGACTAGCTTCTGATACGCAGTATTTT. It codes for CASSLSGLASDTQYF.

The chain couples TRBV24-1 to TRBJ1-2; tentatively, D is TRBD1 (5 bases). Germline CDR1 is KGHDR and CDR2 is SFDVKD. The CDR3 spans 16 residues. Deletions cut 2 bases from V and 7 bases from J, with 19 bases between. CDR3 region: CATSDSLGARDGGYTF. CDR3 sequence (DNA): TGTGCCACCAGTGATTCACTAGGGGCCAGGGACGGTGGCTACACCTTC.

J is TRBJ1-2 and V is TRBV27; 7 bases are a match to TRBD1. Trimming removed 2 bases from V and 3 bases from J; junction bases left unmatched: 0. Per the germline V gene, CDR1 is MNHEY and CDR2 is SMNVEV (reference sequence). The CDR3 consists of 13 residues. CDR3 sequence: CASSLQGDYGYTF. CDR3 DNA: TGTGCCAGCAGTTTACAGGGGGACTATGGCTACACCTTC.

DNA for the CDR3: TGTGCCACCAGCTCAGATGGGGGGAACTATGGCTACACCTTC. It codes for CATSSDGGNYGYTF. The J gene is TRBJ1-2, the V gene TRBV15, with D tentatively TRBD1 (5 bases). Germline-derived CDR1 and CDR2 are LNHNV and YYDKDF (reference sequence). The CDR3 covers 14 residues. Trimming left V 5 bases short and J 2 bases short, with 12 bases between.

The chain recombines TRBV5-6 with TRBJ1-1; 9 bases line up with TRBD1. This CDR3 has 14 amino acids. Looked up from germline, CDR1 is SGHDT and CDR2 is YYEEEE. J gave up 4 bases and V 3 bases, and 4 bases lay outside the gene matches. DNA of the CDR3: TGTGCCAGCAGCTCCGGGACAGGGTTCACTGAAGCTTTCTTT. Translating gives CASSSGTGFTEAFF. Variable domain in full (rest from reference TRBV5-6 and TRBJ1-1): DAGVTQSPTHLIKTRGQQVTLRCSPKSGHDTVSWYQQALGQGPQFIFQYYEEEERQRGNFPDRFSGHQFPNYSSELNVNALLLGDSALYLCASSSGTGFTEAFFGQGTRLTVV.

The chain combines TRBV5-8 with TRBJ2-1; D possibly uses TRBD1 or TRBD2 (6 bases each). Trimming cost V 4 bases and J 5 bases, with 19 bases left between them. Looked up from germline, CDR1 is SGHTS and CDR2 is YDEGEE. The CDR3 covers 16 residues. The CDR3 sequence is CASSLPGAGADNEQFF. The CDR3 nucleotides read TGTGCCAGCAGCCTGCCGGGGGCGGGCGCTGACAATGAGCAGTTCTTC.

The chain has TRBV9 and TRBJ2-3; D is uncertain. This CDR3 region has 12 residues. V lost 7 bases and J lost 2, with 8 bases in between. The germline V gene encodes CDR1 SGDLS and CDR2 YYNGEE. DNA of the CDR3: TGTGCCAGCGGGCAAAACACAGATACGCAGTATTTT. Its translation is CASGQNTDTQYF. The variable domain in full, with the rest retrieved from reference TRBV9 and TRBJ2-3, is DSGVTQTPKHLITATGQRVTLRCSPRSGDLSVYWYQQSLDQGLQFLIQYYNGEERAKGNILERFSAQQFPDLHSELNLSSLELGDSALYFCASGQNTDTQYFGPGTRLTVL.

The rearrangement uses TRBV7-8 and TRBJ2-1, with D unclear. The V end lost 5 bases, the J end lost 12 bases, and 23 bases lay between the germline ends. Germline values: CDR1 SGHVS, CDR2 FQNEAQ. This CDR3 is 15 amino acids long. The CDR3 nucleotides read TGTGCCAGCAGCCAAGAGTCTGGGCGGAAAATACCGCAGTTCTTC. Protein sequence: CASSQESGRKIPQFF.

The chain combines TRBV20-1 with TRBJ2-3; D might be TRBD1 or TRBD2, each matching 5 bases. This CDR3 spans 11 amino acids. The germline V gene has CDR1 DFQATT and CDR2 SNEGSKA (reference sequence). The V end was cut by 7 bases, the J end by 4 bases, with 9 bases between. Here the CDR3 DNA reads TGCAGTGGGGGGAGCGCAGATACGCAGTATTTT. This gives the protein CSGGSADTQYF.

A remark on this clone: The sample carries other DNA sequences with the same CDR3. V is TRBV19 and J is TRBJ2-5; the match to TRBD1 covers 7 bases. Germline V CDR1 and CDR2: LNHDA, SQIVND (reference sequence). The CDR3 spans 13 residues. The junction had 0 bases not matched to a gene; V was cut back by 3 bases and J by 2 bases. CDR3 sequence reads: CASSIRGQETQYF. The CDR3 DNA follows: TGTGCCAGTAGTATCAGGGGGCAAGAGACCCAGTACTTC.

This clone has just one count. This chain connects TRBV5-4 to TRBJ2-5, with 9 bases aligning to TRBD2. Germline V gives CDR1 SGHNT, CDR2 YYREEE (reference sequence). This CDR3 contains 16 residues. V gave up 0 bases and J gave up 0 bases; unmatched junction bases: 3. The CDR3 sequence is CASSLGLAGYQETQYF. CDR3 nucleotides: TGTGCCAGCAGCTTGGGGCTAGCGGGGTACCAAGAGACCCAGTACTTC.

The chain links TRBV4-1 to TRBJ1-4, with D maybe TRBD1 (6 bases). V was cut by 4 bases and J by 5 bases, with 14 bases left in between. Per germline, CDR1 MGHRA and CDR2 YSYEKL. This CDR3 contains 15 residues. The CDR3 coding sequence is TGCGCCAGCAGCCTACTATTGGGACAAAATGAAAAACTGTTTTTT. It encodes CASSLLLGQNEKLFF.

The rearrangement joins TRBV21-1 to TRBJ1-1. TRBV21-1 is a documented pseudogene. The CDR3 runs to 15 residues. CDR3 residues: CASSKDCRAVTEAFF. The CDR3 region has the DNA TGTGCCAGCAGCAAGGACTGCCGGGCAGTCACTGAAGCTTTCTTT.

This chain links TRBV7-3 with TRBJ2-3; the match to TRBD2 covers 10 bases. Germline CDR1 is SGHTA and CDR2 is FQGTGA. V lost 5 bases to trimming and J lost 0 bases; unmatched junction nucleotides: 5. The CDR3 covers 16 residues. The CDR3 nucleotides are TGTGCCAGCAGCCCCGGACTAGCGGTGAGCACAGATACGCAGTATTTT. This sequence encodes CASSPGLAVSTDTQYF.

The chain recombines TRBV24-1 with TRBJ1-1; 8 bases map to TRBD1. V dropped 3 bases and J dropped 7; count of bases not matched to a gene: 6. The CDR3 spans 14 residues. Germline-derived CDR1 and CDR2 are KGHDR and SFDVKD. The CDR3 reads CATSDHSQGVEAFF. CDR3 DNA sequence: TGTGCCACCAGTGATCACTCACAGGGGGTTGAAGCTTTCTTT.